This T cell receptor (beta chain) was documented in a study of blood T cell repertoires in COVID-19. The wider study: Both acute and convalescent COVID-19 samples were obtained from the United States, Italy and Spain. T cells, B-cell-depleted T cells, or PBMCs supplied cDNA or gDNA.

How the authors handled the data: Amplification with reference gene primers provided the estimates of nucleated cell counts. Generated by immunoSEQ multiplex PCR, the TCRdb table keeps only in-frame clones and is missing some. V, J and clone size are those of that table, while D and trimming were read from the DNA. The table has some 86,000 clones, under 95% seen once; the top ten hold about 2.5%. Germline V CDR1 and CDR2: MDHEN, SYDVKM. CDR3 length: 12 amino acids. The germline V and J ends were trimmed by 8 bases and 1 base, with 8 bases remaining between them. Sequencing was done on a sample of peripheral blood. This sequence was found in a human donor with active COVID-19. The donor label of this sample is uncertain. The V call is TRBV28, the J call TRBJ1-1; no firm D call. This chain's CDR3 is CASEPPNTEAFF. CDR3 nucleotide sequence: TGTGCCAGCGAGCCCCCGAACACTGAAGCTTTCTTT.